This paragraph reports one T cell receptor beta chain. No antigen is known for it. The record originates from a study of T cells expressing NK-cell markers. About the study: Underlying the TCR beta repertoires were sorted CD3+CD56+NKG2C+, CD3+CD56+NKG2C- and CD3+CD56-NKG2C+ T cells. Within the sequenced cohort of eight donors, seven exhibited HCMV seropositivity and one was seronegative.

Looked up from germline, CDR1 is SGHKS and CDR2 is YYEKEE (reference sequence). CDR3 length equals 14 residues. The study's findings and limits: Once again these clonotypes came out on top in the CD3+CD56-NKG2C+ fraction of several donors.

5'RACE template switching built TCR beta cDNA with unique molecular identifiers. Using the 5' RACE reads, TCRdb records one entry per CDR3 protein without DNA. The listing records roughly 170,000 distinct CDR3 sequences. V and J are TRBV5-5 and TRBJ2-7; TCRdb returns TRBD2, unconfirmable since there is no DNA. The source is a woman aged 18-70 years in good health. The sample comprised blood T cells: a sorted CD56 or NKG2C T cell subset, CD4+ or CD8+ T cells, or bulk PBMC T cells (not recorded which). This chain's CDR3 is CASSSGLAGYEQYF.